The 17 T cell receptor beta chains presented below share a single source sample, sequenced in a study of T-cell reconstitution after alpha-beta-depleted transplantation in children. TCRbeta library preparation incorporated unique molecular identifiers. TCRdb reanalysed the PCR reads using MiXCR and keeps one entry per CDR3 protein. Among about 97,000 distinct CDR3 sequences listed, under 7% were seen once. Sequencing used PBMCs, mostly from graft donor cells, obtained 60 days after TCRalphabeta/CD19-depleted stem cell transplant. These receptors all stem from a female patient aged 2-15 years who had a stem cell transplant for Fanconi anemia, so the T cells may come from the graft donor.

This clonotype was observed at least ten times. The chain uses TRBV10-3 and TRBJ2-1; 8 bases agree with TRBD2. Germline trimming cut 0 bases from V and 6 bases from J; bases unmatched to any gene: 10. From germline, CDR1 is ENHRY and CDR2 SYGVKD. This CDR3 region has 17 residues. The CDR3, as DNA: TGTGCCATCAGTGAGTCGACCCGTAGGACTAGCAGCAATGAGCAGTTCTTC. As protein: CAISESTRRTSSNEQFF.

The chain has TRBV20-1 and TRBJ2-3; either TRBD1 or TRBD2 may fit D (5 bases each). V lost 1 base and J 4 bases, leaving 15 bases between the germline ends. The germline gives CDR1 DFQATT, CDR2 SNEGSKA (reference sequence). This CDR3 has 15 amino acids. The CDR3 loop reads CSARAGPPGPDTQYF. In nucleotides, the CDR3 is TGCAGTGCTAGAGCGGGACCCCCCGGACCAGATACGCAGTATTTT.

This clonotype was counted many times. This chain connects TRBV2 to TRBJ1-2; 7 nucleotides match TRBD1. The CDR3 consists of 13 residues. V shed 5 bases and J 12 bases; nucleotides not matched to a gene: 12. Germline values: CDR1 SNHLY, CDR2 FYNNEI. This chain's CDR3 is CASSSTGKGFHTF. CDR3 DNA sequence: TGTGCCAGCAGTTCGACAGGGAAAGGGTTTCACACCTTC.

This clonotype was counted ten times or more. The chain uses TRBV14 and TRBJ1-4; 7 bases agree with TRBD1. The germline gives CDR1 SGHDN, CDR2 FVKESK. This CDR3 is 14 amino acids long. The junction had 0 bases not matched to a gene; V was cut back by 0 bases and J by 5 bases. This CDR3 is CASSQDRGNEKLFF. DNA of the CDR3: TGTGCCAGCAGCCAAGACAGGGGGAATGAAAAACTGTTTTTT. The whole variable domain, remainder taken from reference TRBV14 and TRBJ1-4, is EAGVTQFPSHSVIEKGQTVTLRCDPISGHDNLYWYRRVMGKEIKFLLHFVKESKQDESGMPNNRFLAERTGGTYSTLKVQPAELEDSGVYFCASSQDRGNEKLFFGSGTQLSVL.

This clonotype was counted at least ten times. Here the CDR3 reads CASSSSPGNEAFF. The CDR3 DNA sequence: TGTGCCAGCAGCTCCTCCCCGGGGAATGAAGCTTTCTTT. The rearrangement uses TRBV7-2 and TRBJ1-1; no definite D call. Germline CDR1 reads SGHTA; CDR2 reads FQGNSA. The V gene lost 4 bases and the J gene lost 7 bases, with 13 bases spanning the gap. This CDR3 is 13 amino acids long.

In this sample, this clonotype turned up a few times. This chain links TRBV10-2 with TRBJ2-7; D remains ambiguous. The V and J ends lost 2 bases and 3 bases respectively, with 5 bases between them. Germline CDR1 is WSHSY and CDR2 is SAAADI. The length of the CDR3 is 12 residues. This CDR3 is CASSETYYEQYF. The CDR3 nucleotides are TGCGCCAGCAGTGAGACGTACTACGAGCAGTACTTC.

As concerns this clonotype: No conserved phenylalanine or tryptophan is present at the end of the CDR3, so a read error is the likely explanation. The chain couples TRBV7-9 to TRBJ2-7, with D tentatively TRBD1 or TRBD2 (6 bases each). Trimming left V 1 base short and J 4 bases short, with 11 bases between. Germline lookup yields CDR1 SEHNR and CDR2 FQNEAQ (reference sequence). This CDR3 has 14 amino acids. The CDR3, as DNA: TGTGCCAGCAGCTTAGGGGGGGCTGGGTACGAGCAGTACTCC. Its protein is CASSLGGAGYEQYS.

The genes are TRBV6-1 and TRBJ1-1, with D possibly matching TRBD1 (6 bases). The CDR3 is made up of 14 amino acids. V lost 8 bases to trimming and J lost 1 base, with 14 bases between them. The V gene's germline CDR1 is MNHNS and CDR2 SASEGT. CDR3 sequence (DNA): TGTGCCAGCGGGGGGTCAGGGGCGAACACTGAAGCTTTCTTT. Translation: CASGGSGANTEAFF.

This clonotype has more than one count but fewer than ten. This chain joins TRBV5-6 and TRBJ2-7, with 8 bases identical to TRBD2. Trimming cost V 2 bases and J 4 bases; bases outside gene matches: 8. This CDR3 is 15 amino acids long. Germline CDR1 is SGHDT and CDR2 is YYEEEE. CDR3 sequence: CASSLGGLVPYEQYF. The CDR3, as DNA: TGTGCCAGCAGCTTAGGGGGACTAGTTCCTTACGAGCAGTACTTC.

This clonotype occurred a few times. The chain has TRBV27 and TRBJ2-7, with 8 positions matching TRBD2. The CDR3 contains 14 residues. CDR1 and CDR2 from the germline V gene are MNHEY and SMNVEV (reference sequence). Losses at the gene ends were 6 bases for V and 2 bases for J; bases not matched to a gene: 6. DNA for the CDR3: TGTGCCAGCAGCCGGGGGGGCAGCCCCTACGAGCAGTACTTC. Protein product: CASSRGGSPYEQYF.

The table lists this clonotype with many counts. CDR3 in amino acids: CASSLPGGATDTQYF. The CDR3 nucleotides are TGTGCCAGCAGTTTACCAGGGGGCGCAACAGATACGCAGTATTTT. The chain links TRBV28 to TRBJ2-3, with 8 nucleotides matching TRBD1. This CDR3 has 15 residues. Germline V gives CDR1 MDHEN, CDR2 SYDVKM. The J segment lost 3 bases and the V segment lost 2 bases, leaving 4 bases of the junction unmatched.

This clonotype was seen only a few times. The chain recombines TRBV5-1 with TRBJ1-2, with D unresolved. The CDR3 extends over 16 amino acids. The V gene lost 2 bases and the J gene lost 1 base, with 15 bases spanning the gap. In germline, CDR1 is SGHRS, CDR2 YFSETQ. CDR3 nucleotides: TGCGCCAGCAGCTTCACAGCTCCTCGACTTAACTATGGCTACACCTTC. Its translation: CASSFTAPRLNYGYTF. The full variable domain, in which reference TRBV5-1 and TRBJ1-2 provide the parts outside the CDR3, is KAGVTQTPRYLIKTRGQQVTLSCSPISGHRSVSWYQQTPGQGLQFLFEYFSETQRNKGNFPGRFSGRQFSNSRSEMNVSTLELGDSALYLCASSFTAPRLNYGYTFGSGTRLTVV.

This clonotype was recorded a few times. V gene TRBV7-2 combines with J gene TRBJ2-4, with TRBD1 identical over 9 bases. V gave up 1 base and J gave up 9 bases; unmatched junction bases: 10. The CDR3 runs 16 residues. The germline CDR1 and CDR2 sequences are SGHTA and FQGNSA. This CDR3 is CASSLVAGTGWTIQYF. The DNA for the CDR3 is TGTGCCAGCAGCTTAGTCGCCGGGACAGGGTGGACCATTCAGTACTTC.

This clonotype came up many times. This sequence joins TRBV29-1 and TRBJ2-1; 7 bases agree with TRBD1. CDR1 and CDR2 from the germline V gene are SQVTM and ANQGSEA. The CDR3 is made up of 13 amino acids. V dropped 7 bases and J dropped 4; count of bases not matched to a gene: 7. CDR3 coding DNA: TGCAGCGCCCGGGACAGCCAATACAATGAGCAGTTCTTC. Residues: CSARDSQYNEQFF.

This clonotype occurred many times. The J gene is TRBJ2-1, the V gene TRBV15; no clear D. The CDR3 runs to 15 residues. The V end was cut by 0 bases, the J end by 0 bases, with 6 bases between. Germline CDR1 is LNHNV and CDR2 is YYDKDF (reference sequence). Here the CDR3 DNA reads TGTGCCACCAGCAGAGACCTACGCTCCTACAATGAGCAGTTCTTC. It codes for CATSRDLRSYNEQFF.

This clonotype was detected ten times or more. The gene calls are TRBV28 and TRBJ1-1, with TRBD1 identical over 10 bases. Trimming at V came to 8 bases and at J to 1 base, leaving 22 bases not matched to a gene. The CDR3 totals 20 residues. Per germline, CDR1 MDHEN and CDR2 SYDVKM. The CDR3 reads CASGRVIRHLTGGRNTEAFF. The CDR3 coding sequence is TGTGCCAGCGGAAGGGTGATCCGTCACTTGACAGGGGGCAGGAACACTGAAGCTTTCTTT.

This clonotype has more than one count but fewer than ten. The gene calls are TRBV7-2 and TRBJ1-2; D is uncertain. Trimming left V 2 bases short and J 6 bases short, with 13 bases between. Germline V lookup: CDR1 SGHTA, CDR2 FQGNSA. The CDR3 has 14 residues. The chain's CDR3 is CASSLRSPIDGYTF. CDR3 nucleotides: TGTGCCAGCAGCTTACGTAGCCCGATTGATGGCTACACCTTC.